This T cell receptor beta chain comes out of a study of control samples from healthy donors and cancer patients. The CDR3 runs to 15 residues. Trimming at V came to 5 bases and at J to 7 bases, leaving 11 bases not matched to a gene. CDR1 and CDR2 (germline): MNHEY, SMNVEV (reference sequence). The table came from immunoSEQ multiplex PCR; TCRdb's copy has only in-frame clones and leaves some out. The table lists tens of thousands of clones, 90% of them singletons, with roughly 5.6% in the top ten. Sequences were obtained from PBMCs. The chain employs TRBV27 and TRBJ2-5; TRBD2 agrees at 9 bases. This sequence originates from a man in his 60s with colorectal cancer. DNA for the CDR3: TGTGCCAGCAGTAAACCGGGACTAGCTGGAGGGACCCAGTACTTC. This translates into CASSKPGLAGGTQYF.